Below are 26 T cell receptor beta chains sequenced from a single sample in a study of CD8+CD57+ T cells in acquired aplastic anemia (dated by TCRdb to 2017 to 2018). Expansion of CD8+CD57+ cells had been shown by flow cytometry in the patients chosen for sequencing. Sequencing used an Illumina HiSeq 2000. Genomic DNA was used as template for profiling of TCR beta VDJ combinations and CDR3 sequences. TCRdb reanalyzed the raw reads on its own, using fastp at Q25 for trimming and MiXCR for clone calling, and kept in-frame beta chains. Rows merge per CDR3 protein into single entries with the most common DNA and genes. The sample profile shows around 200,000 distinct CDR3 sequences; 60% to 80% of them were found once. Under 60% of the sample lies in the top ten. The specimen sequenced was sorted CD4+, CD8+, or CD8+CD57+ T cells (not recorded which) from PBMCs. The origin of the receptors is a human donor with aplastic anemia.

The chain employs TRBV10-3 and TRBJ2-1; 12 bases fit TRBD2. Trimming took 9 bases from V and 9 from J; bases not matched to a gene: 9. Germline assignment: CDR1 ENHRY and CDR2 SYGVKD. CDR3 length equals 14 residues. The CDR3 bases are TGTGCCATGAGACTAGCGGGGGACCGGGGTGAGCAGTTCTTC. Amino acid sequence: CAMRLAGDRGEQFF.

In its sample, this clonotype was seen a few times. The chain employs TRBV7-9 and TRBJ2-1, with D possibly matching TRBD1 (6 bases). Germline CDR1 SEHNR, CDR2 FQNEAQ (reference sequence). This CDR3 has 14 residues. V shed 5 bases and J shed 4 bases, with 12 bases lying between them. CDR3 in DNA: TGTGCCAGCAGCCCACAGGACAGTTACAATGAGCAGTTCTTC. The encoded protein is CASSPQDSYNEQFF.

The rearrangement joins TRBV7-2 to TRBJ1-2; 10 bases match TRBD1. Trimming removed 6 bases from V and 5 bases from J; junction bases left unmatched: 3. CDR3 size: 13 residues. The germline V gene has CDR1 SGHTA and CDR2 FQGNSA. This chain's CDR3 is CASSRQGAYGYTF. The CDR3 DNA follows: TGTGCCAGCAGTCGACAGGGGGCGTATGGCTACACCTTC. The whole variable domain, filled in from reference TRBV7-2 and TRBJ1-2, reads GAGVSQSPSNKVTEKGKDVELRCDPISGHTALYWYRQSLGQGLEFLIYFQGNSAPDKSGLPSDRFSAERTGGSVSTLTIQRTQQEDSAVYLCASSRQGAYGYTFGSGTRLTVV.

This clonotype appeared a single time. The chain employs TRBV29-1 and TRBJ2-2; D is possibly TRBD2 (5 bases). V was clipped by 0 bases and J by 0 bases, with 11 bases between them. The CDR3 spans 16 residues. Per germline, CDR1 SQVTM and CDR2 ANQGSEA. CDR3 residues: CSVEDRGRANTGELFF. CDR3 bases: TGCAGCGTTGAAGACCGGGGAAGGGCGAACACCGGGGAGCTGTTTTTT.

The rearrangement uses TRBV2 and TRBJ1-4; D is possibly TRBD1 (6 bases). Germline V gene sequence: CDR1 SNHLY, CDR2 FYNNEI. The CDR3 contains 13 residues. V shed 6 bases and J shed 4 bases, with 9 bases lying between them. The CDR3 is CASRGANNEKLFF. DNA for the CDR3: TGTGCCAGCAGGGGGGCGAATAATGAAAAACTGTTTTTT.

The CDR3 region is CASQGRGYEKLFF. The CDR3 nucleotides read TGTGCCAGTCAAGGGAGGGGATATGAAAAACTGTTTTTT. The V call is TRBV19, the J call TRBJ1-4; perhaps TRBD1 as D (5 bases). Per germline, CDR1 LNHDA and CDR2 SQIVND (reference sequence). CDR3 length equals 13 residues. Trimming stripped 8 bases from V and 6 bases from J, with 13 bases between. The variable domain in full, completed from reference TRBV19 and TRBJ1-4, reads DGGITQSPKYLFRKEGQNVTLSCEQNLNHDAMYWYRQDPGQGLRLIYYSQIVNDFQKGDIAEGYSVSREKKESFPLTVTSAQKNPTAFYLCASQGRGYEKLFFGSGTQLSVL.

The chain carries TRBV20-1 and TRBJ2-1, with 12 bases that match TRBD2. Trimming cost V 6 bases and J 5 bases; bases outside gene matches: 5. Germline-derived CDR1 and CDR2 are DFQATT and SNEGSKA (reference sequence). CDR3 size: 14 residues. This chain's CDR3 is CSASGLAGHNEQFF. The CDR3 bases are TGCAGTGCCTCGGGACTAGCGGGCCACAATGAGCAGTTCTTC.

J is TRBJ1-1 and V is TRBV10-1; TRBD1 might be the D (5 bases). Germline V gene data show CDR1 as WNHNN and CDR2 as SYGVQD (reference sequence). The CDR3 is made up of 19 amino acids. With 0 bases removed from V and 3 bases from J, the gap between germline ends came to 23 bases. The CDR3 bases are TGCGCCAGCAGTGAGTCTCGGCCCCCTCTTTTAGGGGCGGACACTGAAGCTTTCTTT. Translation gives CASSESRPPLLGADTEAFF.

This clonotype was picked up a small number of times. The V call is TRBV3-1, the J call TRBJ1-3; D remains ambiguous. Germline lookup yields CDR1 LGHDT and CDR2 YNNKEL (reference sequence). The CDR3 totals 17 residues. V was shortened by 2 bases and J by 0 bases, with 14 bases between the two germline ends. The CDR3 bases are TGTGCCAGCAGCCAAACCCTGCAGGTGATCTCTGGAAACACCATATATTTT. Amino acids: CASSQTLQVISGNTIYF.

The V gene is TRBV5-1, the J gene TRBJ2-3; perhaps D is TRBD1 or TRBD2 (5 bases each). Germline CDR1 is SGHRS and CDR2 is YFSETQ. V was shortened by 5 bases and J by 6 bases, with 13 bases between the two germline ends. The CDR3 extends over 13 amino acids. CDR3 protein: CASRSGAADTQYF. CDR3 bases: TGCGCCAGCAGGTCCGGGGCAGCCGATACGCAGTATTTT.

This chain joins TRBV2 and TRBJ1-3; D unclear. The V and J ends lost 1 base and 2 bases respectively, with 12 bases between them. Per the germline V gene, CDR1 is SNHLY and CDR2 is FYNNEI. The CDR3 is 16 residues long. The DNA of the CDR3 is TGTGCCAGCAGTGAAGACAGCTATTTCCCTGGAAACACCATATATTTT. This translates into CASSEDSYFPGNTIYF.

This clonotype was seen more than once but under ten times. This rearrangement joins TRBV15 to TRBJ2-7, with TRBD1 matching over 7 bases. CDR3 size: 15 residues. Germline assignment: CDR1 LNHNV and CDR2 YYDKDF (reference sequence). With 0 bases clipped from V and 3 bases from J, the junction kept 5 bases outside the gene matches. This CDR3 is CATSRDRPGGYEQYF. CDR3 nucleotide sequence: TGTGCCACCAGCAGAGATCGGCCAGGGGGCTACGAGCAGTACTTC.

The chain joins TRBV12-3 or TRBV12-4 to TRBJ2-4; D is undetermined. Trimming stripped 6 bases from V and 0 bases from J, with 12 bases between. This CDR3 comprises 15 residues. The CDR3 protein is CASSITEKAKNIQYF. CDR3 in DNA: TGTGCCAGCAGCATCACAGAAAAAGCCAAAAACATTCAGTACTTC.

This rearrangement joins TRBV14 to TRBJ2-7; D is unresolved. Deletions cut 4 bases from V and 7 bases from J, with 14 bases between. Germline loops: CDR1 SGHDN, CDR2 FVKESK. This CDR3 has 13 amino acids. CDR3 protein: CASSLVPLGEQYF. For the CDR3, the DNA is TGTGCCAGCAGCCTTGTGCCGTTGGGAGAGCAGTACTTC.

This sequence joins TRBV7-2 and TRBJ2-7; 8 bases map to TRBD1. Germline CDR1 is SGHTA and CDR2 is FQGNSA. The CDR3 covers 16 residues. The ends lost 5 bases at V and 2 bases at J; junction bases unmatched: 11. The CDR3 loop reads CASSHSPDRDAYEQYF. CDR3 bases: TGTGCCAGCAGCCATTCCCCGGACAGGGACGCCTACGAGCAGTACTTC.

The V and J genes are TRBV4-2 and TRBJ2-7; TRBD2 agrees at 9 bases. CDR1 LGHNA and CDR2 YNFKEQ come from the germline V gene. V trimming: 4 bases; J trimming: 2 bases; junction bases outside the gene matches: 6. The length of the CDR3 is 15 residues. CDR3 bases: TGTGCCAGCAGCCTGGGGACTAGCAGAACCTACGAGCAGTACTTC. Its translation: CASSLGTSRTYEQYF.

The genes are TRBV11-2 and TRBJ2-5, with TRBD2 as a possible D gene (6 bases). The CDR3 runs 15 residues. The germline V gene has CDR1 SGHAT and CDR2 FQNNGV. Trimming pared 5 bases from V and 2 bases from J, leaving 15 bases between. The CDR3 nucleotides are TGTGCCAGCAGCGTACAATACGGGGGTCAAGAGACCCAGTACTTC. As protein: CASSVQYGGQETQYF.

This chain links TRBV20-1 with TRBJ1-1; D remains unclear. The CDR3 length is 14 residues. Germline V gene sequence: CDR1 DFQATT, CDR2 SNEGSKA (reference sequence). The ends were cut back, 6 bases at V and 2 bases at J, with 16 bases in the middle. The CDR3 here is CSAKNPTDNTEAFF. The CDR3 region has the DNA TGCAGTGCGAAGAACCCAACGGACAACACTGAAGCTTTCTTT.

The rearrangement uses TRBV19 and TRBJ2-3; D might be TRBD1 or TRBD2, each matching 5 bases. CDR3 length: 13 amino acids. Germline V gives CDR1 LNHDA, CDR2 SQIVND (reference sequence). The V and J ends lost 7 bases and 2 bases respectively, with 10 bases between them. The DNA for the CDR3 is TGTGCCAGTAAGAGGGGAGACACAGATACGCAGTATTTT. It translates to CASKRGDTDTQYF. Supplemented by reference TRBV19 and TRBJ2-3, the full variable domain reads DGGITQSPKYLFRKEGQNVTLSCEQNLNHDAMYWYRQDPGQGLRLIYYSQIVNDFQKGDIAEGYSVSREKKESFPLTVTSAQKNPTAFYLCASKRGDTDTQYFGPGTRLTVL.

The J gene is TRBJ2-4, the V gene TRBV10-1; TRBD1 aligns across 8 bases. The germline V gene has CDR1 WNHNN and CDR2 SYGVQD (reference sequence). This CDR3 has 12 residues. The V gene end was trimmed by 0 bases and the J gene end by 14 bases; junction bases not matched to a gene: 3. The CDR3 loop reads CASSESVTGEYF. In DNA, the CDR3 is TGCGCCAGCAGTGAGTCGGTGACAGGGGAGTACTTC.

This chain links TRBV9 with TRBJ2-5, with D hard to call. Between the trimmed V and J ends, which lost 0 bases and 7 bases, there was a span of 4 bases. The CDR3 length is 11 residues. The germline V gene encodes CDR1 SGDLS and CDR2 YYNGEE. CDR3 in amino acids: CASSVGTTQYF. CDR3 bases: TGTGCCAGCAGCGTAGGGACGACCCAGTACTTC.

This chain uses TRBV12-3 or TRBV12-4 with TRBJ1-4; possibly TRBD1 for D (5 bases). V was shortened by 6 bases and J by 6 bases, with 14 bases between the two germline ends. The CDR3 is made up of 14 amino acids. The CDR3 reads CASRAGNTDEKLFF. As DNA, the CDR3 is TGTGCCAGCAGGGCAGGGAACACAGATGAAAAACTGTTTTTT.

This clonotype was detected a few times. The V call is TRBV24-1, the J call TRBJ2-5; TRBD1 aligns across 7 bases. From germline, CDR1 is KGHDR and CDR2 SFDVKD. The CDR3 loop spans 14 amino acids. Trimming removed 8 bases from V and 5 bases from J; junction bases left unmatched: 10. This CDR3 is CATTDDRAGETQYF. CDR3 DNA: TGTGCCACCACCGATGACAGGGCAGGGGAGACCCAGTACTTC.

This clonotype was found a few times. The rearrangement joins TRBV7-7 to TRBJ2-5, with 11 bases lining up with TRBD1. Germline V gives CDR1 SSHAT, CDR2 FNYEAQ (reference sequence). The CDR3 length is 16 residues. V shed 1 base, J shed 5 bases, and the junction held 6 bases outside the gene matches. CDR3: CASSLGGGQGGETQYF. For the CDR3, the DNA is TGTGCCAGCAGCTTAGGGGGGGGACAGGGGGGCGAGACCCAGTACTTC.

The chain recombines TRBV20-1 with TRBJ2-1; no clear D gene. The V gene lost 0 bases and the J gene lost 0 bases, with 9 bases spanning the gap. This CDR3 spans 15 amino acids. Germline V gene sequence: CDR1 DFQATT, CDR2 SNEGSKA (reference sequence). In DNA, the CDR3 is TGCAGTGCTAGAGAGAGCGAGAGCTCCTACAATGAGCAGTTCTTC. Encoded protein: CSARESESSYNEQFF.

This clonotype showed up many times. This chain links TRBV5-1 with TRBJ2-7, with TRBD1 matching 12 bases. In germline, CDR1 is SGHRS, CDR2 YFSETQ. The CDR3 runs to 17 residues. V lost 0 bases, J lost 4 bases, and 8 bases stayed unmatched. The CDR3 DNA reads TGCGCCAGCAGCTTGGGCCCCCGGGACAGGGGGCTATACGAGCAGTACTTC. Amino acid sequence: CASSLGPRDRGLYEQYF.